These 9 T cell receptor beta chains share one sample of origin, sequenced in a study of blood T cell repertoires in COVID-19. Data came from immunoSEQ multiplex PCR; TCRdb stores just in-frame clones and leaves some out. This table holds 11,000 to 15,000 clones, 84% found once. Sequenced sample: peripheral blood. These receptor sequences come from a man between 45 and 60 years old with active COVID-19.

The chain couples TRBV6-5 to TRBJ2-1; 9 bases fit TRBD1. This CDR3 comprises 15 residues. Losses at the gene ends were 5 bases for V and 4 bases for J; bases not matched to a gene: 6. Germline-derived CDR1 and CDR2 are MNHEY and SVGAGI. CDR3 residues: CASSPLQGAYNEQFF. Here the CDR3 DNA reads TGTGCCAGCAGTCCCCTACAGGGGGCATACAATGAGCAGTTCTTC.

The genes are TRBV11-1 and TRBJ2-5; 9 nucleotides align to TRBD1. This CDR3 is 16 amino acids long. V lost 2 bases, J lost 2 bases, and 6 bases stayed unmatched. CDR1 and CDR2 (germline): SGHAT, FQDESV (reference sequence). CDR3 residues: CASSLTGTGRQETQYF. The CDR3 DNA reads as TGTGCCAGCAGCTTAACCGGGACAGGGAGACAAGAGACCCAGTACTTC.

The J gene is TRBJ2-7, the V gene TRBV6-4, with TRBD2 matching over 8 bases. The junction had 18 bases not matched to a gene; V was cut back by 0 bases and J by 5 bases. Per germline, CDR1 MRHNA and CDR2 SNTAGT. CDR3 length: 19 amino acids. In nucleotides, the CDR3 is TGTGCCAGCAGTGACTCGCGGACTAGCTCTATGGACCCCTTCGACGAGCAGTACTTC. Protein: CASSDSRTSSMDPFDEQYF.

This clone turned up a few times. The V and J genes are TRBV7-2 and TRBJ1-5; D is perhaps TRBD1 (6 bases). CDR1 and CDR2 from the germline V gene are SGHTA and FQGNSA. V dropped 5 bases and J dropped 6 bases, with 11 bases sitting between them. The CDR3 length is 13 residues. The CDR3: CASSAQGTQPQHF. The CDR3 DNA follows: TGTGCCAGCAGCGCTCAGGGGACTCAGCCCCAGCATTTT.

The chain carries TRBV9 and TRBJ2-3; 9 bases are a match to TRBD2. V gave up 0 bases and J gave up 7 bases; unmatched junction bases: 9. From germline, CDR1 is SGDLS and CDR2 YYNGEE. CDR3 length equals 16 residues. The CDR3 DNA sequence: TGTGCCAGCAGCGTAGCGGGTAGCGGGAGTCGAAATACGCAGTATTTT. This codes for CASSVAGSGSRNTQYF.

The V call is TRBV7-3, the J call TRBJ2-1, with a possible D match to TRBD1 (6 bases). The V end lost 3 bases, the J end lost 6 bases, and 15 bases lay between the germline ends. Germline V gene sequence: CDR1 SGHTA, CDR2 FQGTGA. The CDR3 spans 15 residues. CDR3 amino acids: CASSLSGTGFNEQFF. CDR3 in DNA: TGTGCCAGCAGCTTGAGCGGAACAGGGTTCAATGAGCAGTTCTTC.

This CDR3 reads CASSQGEGTDTQYF. In DNA form, the CDR3 reads TGTGCCAGCAGCCAAGGGGAGGGCACAGATACGCAGTATTTT. J is TRBJ2-3 and V is TRBV3-1 (or the pseudogene TRBV3-2), with D possibly TRBD2 on 6 matching bases. The CDR3 extends over 14 amino acids. The germline V gene has CDR1 LGHDT and CDR2 YNNKEL (reference sequence). Trimming cost V 1 base and J 1 base, with 6 bases left between them.

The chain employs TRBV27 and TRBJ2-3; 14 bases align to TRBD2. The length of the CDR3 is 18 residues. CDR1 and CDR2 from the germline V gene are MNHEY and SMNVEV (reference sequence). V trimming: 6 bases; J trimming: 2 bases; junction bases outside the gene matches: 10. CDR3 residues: CASSQKGGLAGVTDTQYF. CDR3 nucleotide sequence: TGTGCCAGCAGCCAAAAAGGGGGACTAGCGGGAGTCACAGATACGCAGTATTTT.

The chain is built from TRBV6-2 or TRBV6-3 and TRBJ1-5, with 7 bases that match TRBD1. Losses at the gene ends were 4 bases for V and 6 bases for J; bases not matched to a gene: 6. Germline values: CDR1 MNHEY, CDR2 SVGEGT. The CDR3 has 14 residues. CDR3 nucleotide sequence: TGTGCCAGCAGTTCCTTGGGACAGACTCAGCCCCAGCATTTT. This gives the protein CASSSLGQTQPQHF.